This entry lists 3 T cell receptor beta chains sequenced from one sample in a study of identical twins. From the 5' RACE reads, TCRdb called clonotypes with MiXCR, one entry per CDR3 protein. The sample holds approximately 690,000 distinct CDR3 sequences, 6% to 6.5% seen once. Material: naive T cells sorted from blood. The receptors shown here come from a man between 18 and 35 years old in good health.

This clonotype was seen repeatedly, ten times or more. The chain joins TRBV6-4 to TRBJ2-1; D remains unclear. The CDR3 runs to 17 residues. Per germline, CDR1 MRHNA and CDR2 SNTAGT. The ends were cut back, 6 bases at V and 2 bases at J, with 20 bases in the middle. Here the CDR3 DNA reads TGTGCCAGCAGAAGGAAGGAGAGAGGAGAGCCCTACAATGAGCAGTTCTTC. Protein: CASRRKERGEPYNEQFF.

This clonotype was detected ten times or more. The genes are TRBV18 and TRBJ2-7; D is possibly TRBD1 (6 bases). The CDR3 is made up of 14 amino acids. Trimming removed 6 bases at V and 6 bases at J, with 18 bases between. Germline CDR1 is KGHSH and CDR2 is LQKENI. The CDR3 protein is CASSLGQGHSEQYV. DNA for the CDR3: TGTGCCAGCTCTTTGGGTCAGGGGCACTCCGAGCAGTACGTC.

Only a few counts were recorded for this clonotype. The chain carries TRBV20-1 and TRBJ2-5; D remains unclear. Deletions cut 0 bases from V and 1 base from J, with 12 bases between. CDR3 length: 15 residues. The germline V gene has CDR1 DFQATT and CDR2 SNEGSKA (reference sequence). The CDR3 region has the DNA TGCAGTGCTAGAGATTGGGCAGCTCTCCAAGAGACCCAGTACTTC. It yields the protein CSARDWAALQETQYF.